These T cell receptor beta chains were read from a single sample in a study of cytomegalovirus exposure and HLA in healthy donors. Here immunoSEQ multiplex PCR was the method, and the copy in TCRdb shows in-frame clones only, minus some. The sample lists more than 110,000 clones, about three quarters occurring once. The sequenced sample was PBMCs. The receptors stem from a male donor in good health and CMV-seronegative. CDR3s include the opening cysteine and the closing phenylalanine or tryptophan. Each record gives: V gene, J gene, clone size, D gene, CDR3 protein, CDR3 DNA. The D gene is left open where the match is weak. Clone size is shown for a subset of rows, as once, few, many or a class of expanded clone.

v_gene: TRBV12-5
j_gene: TRBJ2-7
abundance: .
d_gene: .
CDR3aa: CASGLGLRYEQYF
CDR3nt: TGTGCTAGTGGTTTAGGACTACGATACGAGCAGTACTTC

v_gene: TRBV19
j_gene: TRBJ1-1
abundance: .
d_gene: .
CDR3aa: CASSIFGAHTEAFF
CDR3nt: TGTGCCAGTAGTATATTTGGAGCCCACACTGAAGCTTTCTTT

v_gene: TRBV28
j_gene: TRBJ2-1
abundance: .
d_gene: .
CDR3aa: CASTLPGGYNEQFF
CDR3nt: TGTGCCAGCACCCTCCCCGGGGGCTACAATGAGCAGTTCTTC

v_gene: TRBV30
j_gene: TRBJ1-5
abundance: few
d_gene: .
CDR3aa: CAWNPFGARDQPQHF
CDR3nt: TGTGCCTGGAACCCATTTGGGGCTCGAGATCAGCCCCAGCATTTT

v_gene: TRBV4-3
j_gene: TRBJ2-1
abundance: .
d_gene: .
CDR3aa: CASSYAGDYNEQFF
CDR3nt: TGCGCCAGCAGCTACGCCGGGGACTACAATGAGCAGTTCTTC

v_gene: TRBV5-1
j_gene: TRBJ2-2
abundance: .
d_gene: .
CDR3aa: CASSQNTGELFF
CDR3nt: TGCGCCAGCAGTCAAAACACCGGGGAGCTGTTTTTT

v_gene: TRBV18
j_gene: TRBJ1-1
abundance: .
d_gene: TRBD1
CDR3aa: CASSPGTGYTEAFF
CDR3nt: TGTGCCAGCTCCCCCGGGACAGGGTACACTGAAGCTTTCTTT

v_gene: TRBV25-1
j_gene: TRBJ2-7
abundance: few
d_gene: .
CDR3aa: CASSEQGNSYEQYF
CDR3nt: TGTGCCAGCAGTGAACAGGGCAACTCCTACGAGCAGTACTTC

v_gene: TRBV18
j_gene: TRBJ1-1
abundance: .
d_gene: .
CDR3aa: CASSSGTNMNTEAFF
CDR3nt: TGTGCCAGCTCTTCCGGGACAAATATGAACACTGAAGCTTTCTTT

v_gene: TRBV19
j_gene: TRBJ1-3
abundance: .
d_gene: TRBD1
CDR3aa: CATQPVDRVDTIYF
CDR3nt: TGTGCCACTCAACCGGTGGACAGGGTGGACACCATATATTTT

v_gene: TRBV4-3
j_gene: TRBJ2-7
abundance: once
d_gene: .
CDR3aa: CASSQGGEGGSYEQYF
CDR3nt: TGCGCCAGCAGCCAAGGAGGGGAGGGGGGGTCCTACGAGCAGTACTTC

v_gene: TRBV11-2
j_gene: TRBJ1-1
abundance: .
d_gene: .
CDR3aa: CASSTTRLQAFF
CDR3nt: TGTGCCAGCAGCACCACCCGTCTACAAGCTTTCTTT

v_gene: TRBV6-5
j_gene: TRBJ1-3
abundance: .
d_gene: .
CDR3aa: CASRIAPSGNTIYF
CDR3nt: TGTGCCAGCAGAATAGCACCCTCTGGAAACACCATATATTTT

v_gene: TRBV5-1
j_gene: TRBJ1-4
abundance: once
d_gene: .
CDR3aa: CASSFGDLNEKLFF
CDR3nt: TGCGCCAGCAGCTTCGGAGACCTTAATGAAAAACTGTTTTTT

v_gene: TRBV4-2
j_gene: TRBJ1-4
abundance: .
d_gene: .
CDR3aa: CASSQEQPTTNEKLFF
CDR3nt: TGTGCCAGCAGCCAAGAACAGCCAACAACTAATGAAAAACTGTTTTTT

v_gene: TRBV5-1
j_gene: TRBJ2-6
abundance: few
d_gene: .
CDR3aa: CASSLGSQLGANVLTF
CDR3nt: TGCGCCAGCAGCTTGGGGTCTCAACTAGGGGCCAACGTCCTGACTTTC